Listed here are 23 T cell receptor beta chains from one sample, sequenced in a study of CD8 T cells in Susac syndrome. Random hexamers served to reverse transcribe roughly 0.5 to 1 ug RNA. In TCRdb, the immunoSEQ multiplex PCR reads were re-called with MiXCR into one record per CDR3 protein. The table has 80,000 to 95,000 distinct CDR3 sequences, nearly 95% seen once. The sequenced sample consisted of CD8+ T cells from PBMCs. These receptor sequences come from a human donor with Susac syndrome.

This chain uses TRBV6-2 or TRBV6-3 with TRBJ2-2; perhaps TRBD1 as D (5 bases). The CDR3 extends over 16 amino acids. The germline V gene encodes CDR1 MNHEY and CDR2 SVGEGT. The ends were cut back, 3 bases at V and 3 bases at J, with 14 bases in the middle. The DNA of the CDR3 is TGTGCCAGCAGTTATTCAGGGTGGGATTACACCGGGGAGCTGTTTTTT. It specifies CASSYSGWDYTGELFF.

The chain joins TRBV4-1 to TRBJ2-7, with TRBD1 matching over 8 bases. The length of the CDR3 is 15 residues. The trim removed 0 bases at V and 9 bases at J, leaving 10 bases unmatched. CDR1 and CDR2 from the germline V gene are MGHRA and YSYEKL. CDR3 coding DNA: TGCGCCAGCAGCCAAGAATGGTCAGGGGGCTCGGGGCAGTACTTC. Its protein is CASSQEWSGGSGQYF.

J is TRBJ2-5 and V is TRBV7-9, with 7 nucleotides matching TRBD2. V lost 8 bases to trimming and J lost 5 bases; unmatched junction nucleotides: 14. Germline CDR1 reads SEHNR; CDR2 reads FQNEAQ (reference sequence). This CDR3 has 15 residues. CDR3 nucleotide sequence: TGTGCCAGCGGCTCACGGGAGGCGAGGGAGGAGACCCAGTACTTC. Amino acid sequence: CASGSREAREETQYF.

The chain employs TRBV4-1 and TRBJ2-7; TRBD2 might be the D (5 bases). V was shortened by 0 bases and J by 1 base, with 7 bases between the two germline ends. CDR3 length: 14 amino acids. The V gene's germline CDR1 is MGHRA and CDR2 YSYEKL. The CDR3 protein is CASSQERGSYEQYF. In nucleotides, the CDR3 is TGCGCCAGCAGCCAAGAACGGGGATCCTACGAGCAGTACTTC.

This clonotype has only one observation. CDR3 nucleotide sequence: TGTGCCAGCAGTTCCTTACCCCTACAAAGTCTAATTGATGAGCAGTTCTTC. This encodes CASSSLPLQSLIDEQFF. The chain combines TRBV6-5 with TRBJ2-1; no clear D. The V gene's germline CDR1 is MNHEY and CDR2 SVGAGI. The CDR3 is 17 amino acids. V shed 4 bases and J shed 8 bases, with 24 bases lying between them.

This chain's CDR3 is CASSLAGRGTDTQYF. Written as DNA, the CDR3 is TGTGCCAGCAGCTTGGCGGGAAGAGGCACAGATACGCAGTATTTT. The chain recombines TRBV5-6 with TRBJ2-3, with D maybe TRBD2 (5 bases). The germline V gene encodes CDR1 SGHDT and CDR2 YYEEEE. The V and J ends lost 0 bases and 1 base respectively, with 9 bases between them. The CDR3 runs 15 residues.

The V call is TRBV6-2 or TRBV6-3, the J call TRBJ2-3; possible D gene TRBD2, 5 bases. Germline V CDR1 and CDR2: MNHEY, SVGEGT. The CDR3 contains 13 residues. The ends were cut back, 6 bases at V and 2 bases at J, with 9 bases in the middle. CDR3 DNA: TGTGCCAGCAGCCCTGACTACACAGATACGCAGTATTTT. Amino acids: CASSPDYTDTQYF.

V usage is TRBV27 and J usage is TRBJ2-7; 10 bases align to TRBD1. Trimming cost V 6 bases and J 2 bases; bases outside gene matches: 10. This CDR3 contains 16 residues. Per germline, CDR1 MNHEY and CDR2 SMNVEV (reference sequence). The CDR3 is CASSLASGTGAYEQYF. CDR3 sequence (DNA): TGTGCCAGCAGCCTCGCCTCCGGGACAGGGGCCTACGAGCAGTACTTC.

The rearrangement joins TRBV3-1 to TRBJ2-7; no firm D call. The V end was cut by 4 bases, the J end by 10 bases, with 14 bases between. Germline V gives CDR1 LGHDT, CDR2 YNNKEL (reference sequence). The CDR3 loop spans 12 amino acids. The CDR3 loop is CASSPGWAEQYF. The CDR3 bases are TGTGCCAGCAGCCCCGGGTGGGCGGAACAGTACTTC.

J is TRBJ2-3 and V is TRBV20-1, with 14 bases aligning to TRBD2. The V gene's germline CDR1 is DFQATT and CDR2 SNEGSKA (reference sequence). V was pared by 5 bases and J by 1 base, with 17 bases of the junction left unmatched. The CDR3 runs to 20 residues. The CDR3 nucleotides are TGCAGTGCTGTCGGTCCGGGACTAGCGGGAGATGGGTCGGGCACAGATACGCAGTATTTT. Translation: CSAVGPGLAGDGSGTDTQYF.

The chain's CDR3 is CASSKLTGVLKETQYF. CDR3 nucleotides: TGTGCCAGCAGCAAACTCACAGGGGTTTTAAAAGAGACCCAGTACTTC. V and J are TRBV7-9 and TRBJ2-5, with 7 bases identical to TRBD1. With 5 bases clipped from V and 3 bases from J, the junction kept 12 bases outside the gene matches. The germline V gene has CDR1 SEHNR and CDR2 FQNEAQ (reference sequence). The CDR3 is 16 residues long.

V gene TRBV19 combines with J gene TRBJ2-7; 7 bases align to TRBD1. Looked up from germline, CDR1 is LNHDA and CDR2 is SQIVND (reference sequence). Trimming took 8 bases from V and 5 from J; bases not matched to a gene: 9. This CDR3 has 13 amino acids. The CDR3 sequence: CASGTGRGNEQYF. CDR3 DNA: TGTGCCAGTGGAACGGGCAGGGGGAACGAGCAGTACTTC.

By sample share, this clonotype is medium-sized. The CDR3 spells CASSGESGLYPIVYYNEQFF. The CDR3 DNA reads TGTGCCAGCAGCGGGGAATCGGGACTCTACCCCATAGTCTACTACAATGAGCAGTTCTTC. The chain links TRBV11-2 to TRBJ2-1, with a weak D call TRBD2 (6 bases). The germline gives CDR1 SGHAT, CDR2 FQNNGV. V shed 5 bases and J shed 3 bases, with 29 bases lying between them. The CDR3 spans 20 residues.

The chain carries TRBV6-1 and TRBJ1-2; no firm D call. The CDR3 spans 12 residues. Per the germline V gene, CDR1 is MNHNS and CDR2 is SASEGT. V lost 8 bases, J lost 5 bases, and 12 bases lay in between. This CDR3 reads CASDSVGYGYTF. In nucleotides, the CDR3 is TGTGCCAGCGACTCTGTGGGGTATGGCTACACCTTC.

The chain has TRBV2 and TRBJ2-7; 9 bases match TRBD2. The CDR3 covers 15 residues. J was trimmed by 6 bases and V by 6 bases; bases with no gene match: 12. Germline lookup yields CDR1 SNHLY and CDR2 FYNNEI. The CDR3 coding sequence is TGTGCCAGCAGCTCCGGACTAGCGCCGGGATTCGAGCAGTACTTC. This sequence encodes CASSSGLAPGFEQYF.

V usage is TRBV7-9 and J usage is TRBJ2-5, with D hard to call. This CDR3 region has 15 residues. With 5 bases removed from V and 1 base from J, the gap between germline ends came to 14 bases. Germline loops: CDR1 SEHNR, CDR2 FQNEAQ (reference sequence). The CDR3 DNA sequence: TGTGCCAGCAGCGACCCGGGCAAGGGCCAAGAGACCCAGTACTTC. This sequence encodes CASSDPGKGQETQYF.

J is TRBJ2-2 and V is TRBV19, with D maybe TRBD1 (6 bases). The germline V gene has CDR1 LNHDA and CDR2 SQIVND (reference sequence). This CDR3 is built from 13 residues. The V end lost 6 bases, the J end lost 12 bases, and 17 bases lay between the germline ends. The CDR3 loop is CASSPGGLKQLFF. In nucleotides, the CDR3 is TGTGCCAGTAGCCCTGGGGGCTTGAAACAGCTGTTTTTT.

This chain uses TRBV7-9 with TRBJ1-6; D ambiguous. In germline, CDR1 is SEHNR, CDR2 FQNEAQ (reference sequence). V dropped 5 bases and J dropped 15 bases, with 11 bases sitting between them. This CDR3 region has 11 residues. This CDR3 reads CASSLGMLLHF. The CDR3 nucleotides read TGTGCCAGCAGCCTTGGGATGCTCCTCCACTTT. The variable domain in full, with the rest retrieved from reference TRBV7-9 and TRBJ1-6, is DTGVSQNPRHKITKRGQNVTFRCDPISEHNRLYWYRQTLGQGPEFLTYFQNEAQLEKSRLLSDRFSAERPKGSFSTLEIQRTEQGDSAMYLCASSLGMLLHFGNGTRLTVT.

The rearrangement uses TRBV6-5 and TRBJ2-5; tentatively, D is TRBD2 (6 bases). CDR1 MNHEY and CDR2 SVGAGI come from the germline V gene. V was clipped by 5 bases and J by 5 bases, with 12 bases between them. The CDR3 has 13 residues. The CDR3 reads CASSTGTWETQYF. Written as DNA, the CDR3 is TGTGCCAGCAGTACCGGGACTTGGGAGACCCAGTACTTC.

V is TRBV2 and J is TRBJ2-1; weak D call: TRBD1 (6 bases). Germline V gene sequence: CDR1 SNHLY, CDR2 FYNNEI. The V gene lost 6 bases and the J gene lost 3 bases, with 15 bases spanning the gap. This CDR3 comprises 15 residues. CDR3 bases: TGTGCCAGCAGGCGGGCACAGGGTGTCTACAATGAGCAGTTCTTC. Translating gives CASRRAQGVYNEQFF. Full variable domain (missing parts from reference TRBV2 and TRBJ2-1): EPEVTQTPSHQVTQMGQEVILRCVPISNHLYFYWYRQILGQKVEFLVSFYNNEISEKSEIFDDQFSVERPDGSNFTLKIRSTKLEDSAMYFCASRRAQGVYNEQFFGPGTRLTVL.

This rearrangement joins TRBV4-2 to TRBJ1-1; 7 bases are a match to TRBD1. Trimming took 0 bases from V and 5 from J; bases not matched to a gene: 6. CDR3 length: 15 residues. CDR1 is LGHNA, CDR2 YNFKEQ, per germline. CDR3: CASSQDISGGTEAFF. The DNA for the CDR3 is TGTGCCAGCAGCCAAGATATTTCAGGGGGGACTGAAGCTTTCTTT.

The CDR3 bases are TGTGCCAGCAGCTCCGTATGGACCTACGAGCAGTACTTC. Protein: CASSSVWTYEQYF. The rearrangement joins TRBV5-4 to TRBJ2-7; D is uncertain. Germline V gene lookup returns CDR1 SGHNT and CDR2 YYREEE (reference sequence). The V and J ends lost 3 bases and 2 bases respectively, with 9 bases between them. CDR3 length: 13 residues.

This clonotype came up once. V is TRBV27 and J is TRBJ2-7, with 8 bases lining up with TRBD2. V shed 2 bases, J shed 1 base, and the junction held 13 bases outside the gene matches. The germline V gene has CDR1 MNHEY and CDR2 SMNVEV (reference sequence). CDR3 length: 18 amino acids. The CDR3 protein is CASSLRAPLPGGSYEQYF. CDR3 coding DNA: TGTGCCAGCAGTTTAAGGGCCCCTCTGCCGGGAGGGTCCTACGAGCAGTACTTC.